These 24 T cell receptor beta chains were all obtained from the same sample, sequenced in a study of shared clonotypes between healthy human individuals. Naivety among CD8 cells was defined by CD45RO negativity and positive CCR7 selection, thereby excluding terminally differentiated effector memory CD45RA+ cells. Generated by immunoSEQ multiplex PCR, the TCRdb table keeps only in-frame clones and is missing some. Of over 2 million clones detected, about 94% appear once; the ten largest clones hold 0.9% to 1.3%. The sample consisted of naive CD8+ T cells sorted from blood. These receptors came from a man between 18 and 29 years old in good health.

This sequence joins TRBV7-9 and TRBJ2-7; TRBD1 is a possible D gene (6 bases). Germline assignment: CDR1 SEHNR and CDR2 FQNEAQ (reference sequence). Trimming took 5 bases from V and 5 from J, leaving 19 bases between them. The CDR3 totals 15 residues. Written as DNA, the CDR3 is TGTGCCAGCAGCCGCCGGGACACCGTCGGGAACGAGCAGTACTTC. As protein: CASSRRDTVGNEQYF.

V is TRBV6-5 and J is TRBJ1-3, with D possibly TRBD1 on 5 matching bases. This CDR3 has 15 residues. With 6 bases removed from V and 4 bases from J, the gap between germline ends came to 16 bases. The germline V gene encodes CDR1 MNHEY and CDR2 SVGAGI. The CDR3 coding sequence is TGTGCCAGCAGCTTGGGTGACAGCATCGGAAACACCATATATTTT. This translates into CASSLGDSIGNTIYF.

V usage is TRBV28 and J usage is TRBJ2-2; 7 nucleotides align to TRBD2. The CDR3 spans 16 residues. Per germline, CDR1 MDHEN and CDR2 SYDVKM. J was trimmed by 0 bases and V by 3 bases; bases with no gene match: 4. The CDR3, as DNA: TGTGCCAGCAGTTTCTTTAGCGGGTCGAACACCGGGGAGCTGTTTTTT. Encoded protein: CASSFFSGSNTGELFF.

The CDR3 region has the DNA TGTGCCAGCAGTGAAGCGGGGGCAGGGGGCCGTACATGGGGCTCCCAGTACTTC. It yields the protein CASSEAGAGGRTWGSQYF. The chain carries TRBV2 and TRBJ2-5; TRBD1 matches 8 bases. The CDR3 length is 18 residues. Per the germline V gene, CDR1 is SNHLY and CDR2 is FYNNEI. V lost 0 bases, J lost 9 bases, and 18 bases stayed unmatched.

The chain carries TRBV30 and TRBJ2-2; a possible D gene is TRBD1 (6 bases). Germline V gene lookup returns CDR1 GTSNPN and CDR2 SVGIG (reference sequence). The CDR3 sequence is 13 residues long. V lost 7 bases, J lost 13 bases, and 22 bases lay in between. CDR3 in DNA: TGTGCCTACCAGCAGGGGAGCCTACGGGGGCTGTTTTTT. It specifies CAYQQGSLRGLFF.

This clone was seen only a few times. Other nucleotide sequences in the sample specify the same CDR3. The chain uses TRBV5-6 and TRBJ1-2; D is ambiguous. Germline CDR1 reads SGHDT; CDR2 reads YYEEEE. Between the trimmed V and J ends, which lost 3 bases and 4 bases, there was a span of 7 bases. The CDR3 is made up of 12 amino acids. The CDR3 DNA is TGTGCCAGCAGCTCGACGGGCTATGGCTACACCTTC. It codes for CASSSTGYGYTF.

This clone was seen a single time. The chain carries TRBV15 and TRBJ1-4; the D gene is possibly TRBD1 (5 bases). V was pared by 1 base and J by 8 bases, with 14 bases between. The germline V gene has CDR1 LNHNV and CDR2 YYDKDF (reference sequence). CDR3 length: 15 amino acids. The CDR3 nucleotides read TGTGCCACCAGCAGAGTGATGGGGCCGAGGGAAAAACTGTTTTTT. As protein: CATSRVMGPREKLFF.

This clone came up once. For the CDR3, the DNA is TGTGCCAGCAGTCTGTCCGGGGGGCAATTAGACCGCTACGAGCAGTACTTC. It is translated as CASSLSGGQLDRYEQYF. This chain joins TRBV27 and TRBJ2-7; D perhaps matches TRBD2 (7 bases). Trimming pared 5 bases from V and 3 bases from J, leaving 23 bases between. Germline assignment: CDR1 MNHEY and CDR2 SMNVEV (reference sequence). The CDR3 runs to 17 residues.

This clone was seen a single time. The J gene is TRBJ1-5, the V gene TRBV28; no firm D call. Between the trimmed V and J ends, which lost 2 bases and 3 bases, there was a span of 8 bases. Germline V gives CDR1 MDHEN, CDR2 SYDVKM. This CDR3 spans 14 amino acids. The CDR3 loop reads CASSLGRFNQPQHF. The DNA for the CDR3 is TGTGCCAGCAGTTTAGGGCGGTTCAATCAGCCCCAGCATTTT.

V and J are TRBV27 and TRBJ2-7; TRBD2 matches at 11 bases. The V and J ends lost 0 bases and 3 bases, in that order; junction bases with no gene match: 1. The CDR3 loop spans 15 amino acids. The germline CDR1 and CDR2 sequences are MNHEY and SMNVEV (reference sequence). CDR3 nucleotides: TGTGCCAGCAGTTTATCTAGCGGGAGGGTCTACGAGCAGTACTTC. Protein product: CASSLSSGRVYEQYF.

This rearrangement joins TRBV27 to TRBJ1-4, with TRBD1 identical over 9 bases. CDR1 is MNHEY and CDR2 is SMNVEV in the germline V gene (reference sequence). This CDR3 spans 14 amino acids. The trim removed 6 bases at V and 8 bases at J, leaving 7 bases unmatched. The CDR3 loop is CASSPGQGREKLFF. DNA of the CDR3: TGTGCCAGCAGCCCGGGACAGGGCCGCGAAAAACTGTTTTTT.

CDR3 loop: CASSPAVSYEQYF. In DNA, the CDR3 is TGTGCCAGCAGCCCAGCGGTGTCCTACGAGCAGTACTTC. The chain uses TRBV4-2 and TRBJ2-7, with D perhaps matching TRBD2 (5 bases). Germline CDR1 LGHNA, CDR2 YNFKEQ. The CDR3 is made up of 13 amino acids. Trimming left V 4 bases short and J 1 base short, with 8 bases between.

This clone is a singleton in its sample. The CDR3 spells CASSFSGMETQYF. CDR3 sequence (DNA): TGTGCCAGCAGCTTTAGTGGTATGGAGACCCAGTACTTC. The rearrangement links TRBV5-6 to TRBJ2-5; the D is unclear. The germline V gene encodes CDR1 SGHDT and CDR2 YYEEEE. V lost 2 bases to trimming and J lost 5 bases, with 10 bases between them. This CDR3 region has 13 residues.

CDR3 protein: CAWSVREGGMSGNTIYF. As DNA, the CDR3 is TGTGCCTGGAGTGTCCGTGAGGGTGGTATGTCTGGAAACACCATATATTTT. V is TRBV30 and J is TRBJ1-3, with no clear D. The CDR3 is 17 residues long. Germline V lookup: CDR1 GTSNPN, CDR2 SVGIG (reference sequence). Between the trimmed V and J ends, which lost 0 bases and 1 base, there was a span of 16 bases. The entire variable domain, with the rest obtained from reference TRBV30 and TRBJ1-3, is as follows: SQTIHQWPATLVQPVGSPLSLECTVEGTSNPNLYWYRQAAGRGLQLLFYSVGIGQISSEVPQNLSASRPQDRQFILSSKKLLLSDSGFYLCAWSVREGGMSGNTIYFGEGSWLTVV.

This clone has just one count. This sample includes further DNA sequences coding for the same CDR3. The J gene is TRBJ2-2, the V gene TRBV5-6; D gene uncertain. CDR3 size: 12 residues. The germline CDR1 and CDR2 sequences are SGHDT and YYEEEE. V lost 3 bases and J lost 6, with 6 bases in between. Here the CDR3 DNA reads TGTGCCAGCAGCTCCCCCGCCGGGGAGCTGTTTTTT. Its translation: CASSSPAGELFF.

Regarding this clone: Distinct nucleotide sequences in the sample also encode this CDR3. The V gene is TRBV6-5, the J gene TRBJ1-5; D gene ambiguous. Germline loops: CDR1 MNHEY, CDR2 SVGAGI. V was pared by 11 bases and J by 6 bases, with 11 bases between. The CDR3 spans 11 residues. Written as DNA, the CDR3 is TGTGCCTCAGGTCCTTCTCAGCCCCAGCATTTT. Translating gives CASGPSQPQHF.

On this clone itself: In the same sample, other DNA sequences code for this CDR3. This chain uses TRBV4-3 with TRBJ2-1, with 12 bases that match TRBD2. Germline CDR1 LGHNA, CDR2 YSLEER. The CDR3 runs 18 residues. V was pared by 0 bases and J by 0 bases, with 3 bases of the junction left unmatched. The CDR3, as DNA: TGCGCCAGCAGCCAAGAACTAGCGGGAGGAAGCTCCTACAATGAGCAGTTCTTC. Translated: CASSQELAGGSSYNEQFF.

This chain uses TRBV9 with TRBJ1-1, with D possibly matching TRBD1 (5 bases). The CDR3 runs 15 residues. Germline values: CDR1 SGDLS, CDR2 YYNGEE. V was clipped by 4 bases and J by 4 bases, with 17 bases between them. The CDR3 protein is CASSWDDSLSTEAFF. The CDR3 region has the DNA TGTGCCAGCAGCTGGGACGACAGTCTCAGCACTGAAGCTTTCTTT.

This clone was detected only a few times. The CDR3 bases are TGTGCCAGCAAGGAGGGACAGGGTCGGCTCTACGAGCAGTACTTC. Amino acid sequence: CASKEGQGRLYEQYF. The rearrangement uses TRBV2 and TRBJ2-7; 9 nucleotides match TRBD1. V dropped 7 bases and J dropped 3; count of bases not matched to a gene: 10. Looked up from germline, CDR1 is SNHLY and CDR2 is FYNNEI. The CDR3 covers 15 residues.

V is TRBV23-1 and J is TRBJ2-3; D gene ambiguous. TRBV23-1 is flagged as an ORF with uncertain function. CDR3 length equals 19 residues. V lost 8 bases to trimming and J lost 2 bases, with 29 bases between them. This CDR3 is CASVHPKPLRTRVTDTQYF. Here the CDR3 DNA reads TGCGCCAGCGTTCACCCTAAGCCCTTACGCACACGGGTCACAGATACGCAGTATTTT.

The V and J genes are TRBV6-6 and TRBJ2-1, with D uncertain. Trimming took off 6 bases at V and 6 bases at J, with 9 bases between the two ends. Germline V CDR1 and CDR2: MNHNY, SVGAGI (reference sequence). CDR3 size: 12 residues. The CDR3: CASRPETNEQFF. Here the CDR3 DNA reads TGTGCCAGCAGACCCGAGACCAATGAGCAGTTCTTC.

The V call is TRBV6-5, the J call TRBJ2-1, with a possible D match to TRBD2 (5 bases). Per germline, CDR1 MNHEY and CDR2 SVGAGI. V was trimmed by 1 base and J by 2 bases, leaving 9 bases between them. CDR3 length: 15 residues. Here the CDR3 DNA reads TGTGCCAGCAGTTACTTGGACTCCACCTACAATGAGCAGTTCTTC. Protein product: CASSYLDSTYNEQFF.

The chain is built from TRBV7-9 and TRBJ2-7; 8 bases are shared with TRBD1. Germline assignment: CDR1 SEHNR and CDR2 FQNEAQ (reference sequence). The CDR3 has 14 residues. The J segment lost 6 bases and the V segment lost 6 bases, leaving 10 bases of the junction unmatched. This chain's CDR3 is CASRPTDRDGEQYF. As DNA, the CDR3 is TGTGCCAGCAGACCCACGGACAGGGACGGCGAGCAGTACTTC.

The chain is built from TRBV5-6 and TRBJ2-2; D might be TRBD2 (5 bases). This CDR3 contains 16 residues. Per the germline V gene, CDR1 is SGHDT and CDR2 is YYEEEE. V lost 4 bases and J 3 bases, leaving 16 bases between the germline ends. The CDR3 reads CASSGEGNGDTGELFF. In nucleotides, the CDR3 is TGTGCCAGCAGCGGTGAGGGAAATGGGGACACCGGGGAGCTGTTTTTT.